Shown below are 2 T cell receptor beta chains from a single sample sequenced in a study of blood T cell repertoires in COVID-19. Using immunoSEQ multiplex PCR, the repertoire was profiled, and TCRdb retains in-frame clones only, with some absent. Here the sample spans over 150,000 clones, around 87% being singletons. Sequencing was carried out using peripheral blood. These receptors were taken from a man aged 60-69 years with COVID-19, enrolled during active disease.

The chain has TRBV19 and TRBJ1-1; 7 nucleotides align to TRBD1. Losses at the gene ends were 6 bases for V and 11 bases for J; bases not matched to a gene: 12. This CDR3 has 13 residues. Germline CDR1 reads LNHDA; CDR2 reads SQIVND (reference sequence). This chain's CDR3 is CASRGTDPHKAFF. The CDR3 DNA follows: TGTGCCAGTAGGGGGACAGATCCCCACAAGGCTTTCTTT.

The CDR3 sequence: CASSQMDRGVPSYEQYF. The DNA of the CDR3 is TGTGCCAGCAGCCAAATGGACAGGGGGGTTCCCTCCTACGAGCAGTACTTC. The V and J genes are TRBV4-2 and TRBJ2-7, with 10 bases fitting TRBD1. CDR3 length equals 17 residues. Germline V gene data show CDR1 as LGHNA and CDR2 as YNFKEQ. J lost 0 bases, V lost 2 bases, and 7 bases had no gene match.